Listed below are T cell receptor beta chains from one sample, sequenced in a study of blood T cell repertoires in COVID-19. This table comes from immunoSEQ multiplex PCR, and its TCRdb copy is limited to in-frame clones, with some not included. The repertoire holds approximately 93,000 clones, around 87% seen once, with under 1.2% in the top ten. What was sequenced was peripheral blood. These receptors originate from a human donor in a cohort sampled during active COVID-19. Both conserved end residues are part of each CDR3. Fields, in order: J gene, clone size, V gene, CDR3 length, D gene, CDR3 DNA, CDR3 protein. D genes are given only for firm matches. Not all rows give a size; the values are once, few, many and, for expanded clones, a class.

TRBJ2-1 . TRBV27 16 . TGTGCCAGCAGTTTTCGGGGGATTCGGTCCTACAATGAGCAGTTCTTC CASSFRGIRSYNEQFF
TRBJ2-7 . TRBV7-6 13 . TGTGCCAGCAGCTTAGATTACAGGGACAAGCAGTACTTC CASSLDYRDKQYF
TRBJ2-7 . TRBV27 15 . TGTGCCAGCAGTTACCAAAACCCAGGAAGCTACGAGCAGTACTTC CASSYQNPGSYEQYF
TRBJ1-1 . TRBV11-2 17 TRBD1 TGTGCCAGCAGCGCATCGTCAACAGGGGGGGGCGGCACTGAAGCTTTCTTT CASSASSTGGGGTEAFF
TRBJ2-6 . TRBV11-3 17 . TGTGCCAGCAGCTTGGGGACACCCATCTCTGGGGCCAACGTCCTGACTTTC CASSLGTPISGANVLTF
TRBJ1-1 . TRBV12-5 13 . TGTGCTAGTGGCGTCTCCTATAACACTGAAGCTTTCTTT CASGVSYNTEAFF
TRBJ2-1 . TRBV20-1 11 TRBD1 TGCAGTGCCACGCCCTACAGGGGGCAGTTCTTC CSATPYRGQFF
TRBJ2-3 once TRBV5-1 16 TRBD2 TGCGCCAGCACCCTCCTATTTGCGGGAGTGACAGATACGCAGTATTTT CASTLLFAGVTDTQYF
TRBJ1-2 . TRBV6-5 13 . TGTGCCACCGAAACGCCCTCAGGTGGTGGCTACACCTTC CATETPSGGGYTF
TRBJ1-1 . TRBV28 19 TRBD1 TGTGCCAGCAGTTGGGTAATGAACCGCCCAACAGGGGAAAACACTGAAGCTTTCTTT CASSWVMNRPTGENTEAFF
TRBJ1-6 . TRBV30 14 . TGTGCCTGGAGTCCCGGTCTCTCGGGTTCACCCCTCCACTTT CAWSPGLSGSPLHF
TRBJ2-5 . TRBV9 17 . TGTGCCAGCAGCGCCACCCGTCCAGGGATCACTCAAGAGACCCAGTACTTC CASSATRPGITQETQYF
TRBJ2-7 . TRBV4-1 14 . TGCGCCAGCAGCGTGCGACTAGAGGGGTACGAGCAGTACTTC CASSVRLEGYEQYF
TRBJ2-7 . TRBV5-1 18 TRBD2 TGCGCCAGCAGCTTGGAATCGGCTAGCGGGGGACTGGACTACGAGCAGTACTTC CASSLESASGGLDYEQYF
TRBJ2-7 . TRBV18 16 TRBD2 TGTGCCAGCTCACCACCCAGTCTAGCGGGAACGTACGAGCAGTACTTC CASSPPSLAGTYEQYF
TRBJ2-2 . TRBV11-1 16 . TGTGCCAGCAGCTTTCGTCCCTCAGAACGTACCGGGGAGCTGTTTTTT CASSFRPSERTGELFF
TRBJ2-3 . TRBV20-1 11 . TGCAGTGCCGCCCGCGGGGACGCGCAGTATTTT CSAARGDAQYF
TRBJ2-7 . TRBV30 14 TRBD1 TGTGCCTGGGCGACAGGGTCCACCTCCTACGAGCAGTACTTC CAWATGSTSYEQYF
TRBJ2-1 . TRBV28 12 TRBD1 TGTGCCAGCAGCCGCGACAGGGCTGAGCAGTTCTTC CASSRDRAEQFF
TRBJ1-1 . TRBV7-9 13 . TGTGCCAGCAGCCAGGGGCCAGTCCGGAAAGCTTTCTTT CASSQGPVRKAFF
TRBJ2-3 . TRBV28 16 . TGTGCCAGCAGTTTAACGATTAGCGGAAGCACAGATACGCAGTATTTT CASSLTISGSTDTQYF
TRBJ2-1 . TRBV3-1/TRBV3-2 14 . TGTGCCAGCAGCCAAGAATATCAGGGGCATGAGCAGTTCTTC CASSQEYQGHEQFF
TRBJ2-1 few TRBV11-3 13 . TGTGCCAGCAGTCCTCCAACTTCTTTTGAGCAGTTCTTC CASSPPTSFEQFF
TRBJ2-7 . TRBV30 12 TRBD2 TGTGCCTGGAGTCCTAGCGGCTACGAGCAGTACTTC CAWSPSGYEQYF
TRBJ2-2 . TRBV4-1 19 . TGCGCCAGCAGCCAAGATAGCGACCCGATCCCTCTTAACACCGGGGAGCTGTTTTTT CASSQDSDPIPLNTGELFF
TRBJ2-5 . TRBV28 16 . TGTGCCAGCAGTACGTACGGACTAAGCGGACAAGAGACCCAGTACTTC CASSTYGLSGQETQYF
TRBJ1-2 . TRBV5-1 15 TRBD1 TGCGCCAGCAGCCCTCGGGACAGGGGACGGTATGGCTACACCTTC CASSPRDRGRYGYTF
TRBJ1-4 . TRBV3-1/TRBV3-2 18 TRBD1 TGTGCCAGCAGCCAAGATACCGGGACAGGGTCACATAGAGGAAAACTGTTTTTT CASSQDTGTGSHRGKLFF
TRBJ2-1 . TRBV20-1 19 TRBD2 TGCAGTGCTAGTTCGACCGGGACTAGCGGCTACTTCTCCTACAATGAGCAGTTCTTC CSASSTGTSGYFSYNEQFF
TRBJ2-3 . TRBV18 15 . TGTGCCAGCTCACCACGGGCCAGGGAGGCAGATACGCAGTATTTT CASSPRAREADTQYF
TRBJ2-7 . TRBV30 16 TRBD1 TGTGCCTGGAGTGTGGGACAGGTACTACTGGGCTACGAGCAGTACTTC CAWSVGQVLLGYEQYF
TRBJ1-1 . TRBV3-1/TRBV3-2 14 . TGTGCCAGCAGCCTAAATTCGGGTTACACTGAAGCTTTCTTT CASSLNSGYTEAFF
TRBJ1-1 few TRBV2 12 TRBD1 TGTGCCAGCAGACCTACAGGGGCTGAAGCTTTCTTT CASRPTGAEAFF
TRBJ2-7 . TRBV18 14 . TGTGCCAGCTCATCTAATCGGGACATAGGGGAGCAGTACTTC CASSSNRDIGEQYF
TRBJ1-1 . TRBV5-3 21 TRBD1 TGTGCCAGAAGCTTTAATAGGAACACCGACAGGGTCCCGATCCGAGGGACTGAAGCTTTCTTT CARSFNRNTDRVPIRGTEAFF
TRBJ2-1 . TRBV28 14 TRBD1 TGTGCCAGCAGTACGACAGGGCCAGGCAGGGAGCAGTTCTTC CASSTTGPGREQFF